This is a list of T cell receptor beta chains from one sample in a study of regulatory and conventional T cells in RAG deficiency. Assay used: immunoSEQ multiplex PCR; TCRdb lists only in-frame clones, some missing. The repertoire holds roughly 30,000 clones, around nine tenths seen once, with approximately 0.82% in the top ten. These data were also filed under a second study, of regulatory T cells.

Sequences were obtained from Tregs sorted from blood. These TCRs come from a human donor in good health. Both conserved end residues are part of each CDR3. A D gene is named only where the DNA matches it firmly. Clone size is given for some rows only: seen once, a few or many times, or a class if the clone is expanded.

>.|TRBV30|TRBJ2-1|14|TRBD1
CAWDYQGAYNEQFF
TGTGCCTGGGATTATCAGGGGGCCTACAATGAGCAGTTCTTC
>.|TRBV6-6|TRBJ1-1|15|.
CASSYQGIRNTEAFF
TGTGCCAGCAGTTACCAGGGGATTAGGAACACTGAAGCTTTCTTT
>.|TRBV25-1|TRBJ1-2|11|.
CASGDFYGYTF
TGTGCCAGCGGGGATTTCTATGGCTACACCTTC
>few|TRBV2|TRBJ1-6|14|TRBD1
CASSGQGAGSPLHF
TGTGCCAGCAGCGGACAGGGAGCGGGTTCACCCCTCCACTTT
>.|TRBV6-1|TRBJ1-5|12|.
CASSFRGLLQHF
TGTGCCAGCAGTTTTCGGGGTCTCCTCCAGCATTTT
>.|TRBV5-1|TRBJ2-3|18|.
CASSFLGTQGPFPDTQYF
TGCGCCAGCAGCTTTCTTGGGACACAAGGCCCGTTCCCAGATACGCAGTATTTT
>.|TRBV10-3|TRBJ1-1|13|TRBD1
CAIRGQARTEAFF
TGTGCCATAAGGGGACAGGCGAGGACTGAAGCTTTCTTT
>.|TRBV7-9|TRBJ2-5|17|TRBD2
CASSLAGSSGGSETQYF
TGTGCCAGCAGCTTAGCCGGGAGTAGCGGGGGATCAGAGACCCAGTACTTC
>.|TRBV28|TRBJ2-7|11|.
CASRGKYEQYF
TGTGCCAGCAGGGGCAAATACGAGCAGTACTTC
>.|TRBV6-1|TRBJ2-5|15|TRBD2
CASSWPSGPIETQYF
TGTGCCAGCAGCTGGCCTAGCGGTCCTATTGAGACCCAGTACTTC
>.|TRBV5-1|TRBJ2-5|15|TRBD2
CASSLRGGGRETQYF
TGCGCCAGCAGCTTACGCGGGGGGGGCCGGGAGACCCAGTACTTC
>.|TRBV12-5|TRBJ2-6|11|.
CASGGANVLTF
TGTGCTAGTGGGGGGGCCAACGTCCTGACTTTC
>medium-sized|TRBV7-9|TRBJ1-3|15|.
CASSLGGAAGNTIYF
TGTGCCAGCAGCTTAGGTGGGGCAGCCGGAAACACCATATATTTT
>.|TRBV30|TRBJ2-3|14|TRBD2
CAWSVGTSGDTQYF
TGTGCCTGGAGCGTGGGGACTAGCGGGGATACGCAGTATTTT
>.|TRBV10-3|TRBJ1-3|12|.
CAIAQGGNTIYF
TGTGCCATTGCCCAGGGGGGAAACACCATATATTTT
>.|TRBV14|TRBJ2-7|12|.
CASSQGIYEQYF
TGTGCCAGCAGCCAAGGGATTTACGAGCAGTACTTC
>.|TRBV28|TRBJ1-2|14|.
CASRSGGTNYGYTF
TGTGCCAGCAGGTCTGGCGGAACGAACTATGGCTACACCTTC
>.|TRBV25-1|TRBJ2-5|16|TRBD1
CASSDLGTGGGETQYF
TGTGCCAGCAGTGACTTAGGGACAGGGGGGGGAGAGACCCAGTACTTC
>.|TRBV18|TRBJ1-4|15|.
CASSPRAATNEKLFF
TGTGCCAGCTCACCCCGCGCTGCAACTAATGAAAAACTGTTTTTT
>.|TRBV25-1|TRBJ2-7|14|.
CASSGGRRDYEQYF
TGTGCCAGCAGTGGGGGCCGAAGGGACTACGAGCAGTACTTC
>.|TRBV18|TRBJ2-1|16|.
CASSPLPGISYNEQFF
TGTGCCAGCTCACCACTCCCCGGGATATCCTACAATGAGCAGTTCTTC
>.|TRBV4-1|TRBJ1-5|14|.
CASSQSDGDQPQHF
TGCGCCAGCAGCCAGAGTGACGGAGATCAGCCCCAGCATTTT
>.|TRBV5-6|TRBJ2-2|11|.
CASSFTGELFF
TGTGCCAGCAGCTTTACCGGGGAGCTGTTTTTT
>.|TRBV6-6|TRBJ2-5|15|.
CASSYSQTRQETQYF
TGTGCCAGCAGTTACTCCCAGACACGACAAGAGACCCAGTACTTC
>.|TRBV19|TRBJ2-7|14|TRBD1
CASRGTGGSGEQYF
TGTGCCAGTAGAGGCACAGGGGGCTCGGGCGAGCAGTACTTC
>.|TRBV2|TRBJ2-7|16|.
CASSERKGGRSYEQYF
TGTGCCAGCAGTGAAAGGAAGGGCGGTCGCTCCTACGAGCAGTACTTC
>.|TRBV2|TRBJ2-4|16|TRBD2
CASSAQRGRPSGIQYF
TGTGCCAGCAGTGCTCAGCGGGGGAGACCTTCGGGCATTCAGTACTTC
>.|TRBV7-8|TRBJ1-2|15|TRBD1
CASTPSGTGQYGYTF
TGTGCCAGCACCCCCTCAGGGACAGGCCAATATGGCTACACCTTC
>once|TRBV6-1|TRBJ2-2|15|TRBD1
CASSKPGQGTGELFF
TGTGCCAGCAGTAAACCTGGACAGGGCACCGGGGAGCTGTTTTTT
>.|TRBV11-3|TRBJ2-1|15|.
CASSFQPQGQNEQFF
TGTGCCAGCAGCTTCCAGCCCCAGGGCCAGAATGAGCAGTTCTTC
>few|TRBV4-2|TRBJ1-6|13|.
CASSQTTGSPLHF
TGTGCCAGCAGCCAAACGACGGGTTCACCCCTCCACTTT
>.|TRBV7-9|TRBJ2-5|12|.
CASSLVSETQYF
TGTGCCAGCAGCTTAGTTTCAGAGACCCAGTACTTC
>.|TRBV28|TRBJ1-4|18|TRBD1
CASSFSGTGGVINEKLFF
TGTGCCAGCAGTTTTTCCGGGACAGGGGGAGTTATTAATGAAAAACTGTTTTTT
>.|TRBV5-4|TRBJ2-3|16|TRBD2
CASSPGLAGITDTQYF
TGTGCCAGCAGCCCAGGACTAGCGGGGATCACAGATACGCAGTATTTT
>.|TRBV11-1|TRBJ2-2|17|TRBD1
CASSSMGTGESTGELFF
TGTGCCAGCAGCTCTATGGGAACAGGGGAAAGCACCGGGGAGCTGTTTTTT
>.|TRBV30|TRBJ1-3|15|.
CAWSVQTRAGNTIYF
TGTGCCTGGAGTGTACAAACCCGGGCTGGAAACACCATATATTTT
>.|TRBV19|TRBJ1-2|18|TRBD1
CASIQDRPSLNSNYGYTF
TGTGCCAGTATACAGGACAGGCCGTCCTTAAACTCTAACTATGGCTACACCTTC
>.|TRBV6-1|TRBJ2-7|11|.
CASHRYYEQYF
TGTGCCAGCCATCGATACTACGAGCAGTACTTC
>.|TRBV10-3|TRBJ1-2|14|.
CAISENENSYGYTF
TGTGCCATCAGTGAGAATGAGAACAGCTATGGCTACACCTTC
>.|TRBV7-9|TRBJ2-7|16|.
CASSRGAQWVVHEQYF
TGTGCCAGCAGCCGAGGGGCTCAATGGGTCGTCCACGAGCAGTACTTC
>.|TRBV19|TRBJ1-2|12|.
CASSLIGEGYTF
TGTGCCAGTAGTTTAATCGGGGAAGGCTACACCTTC
>.|TRBV11-2|TRBJ2-3|12|.
CASSLGSDTQYF
TGTGCCAGCAGCTTAGGGTCTGATACGCAGTATTTT
>.|TRBV7-9|TRBJ1-2|14|.
CASSLVGGTVGYTF
TGTGCCAGCAGCTTAGTGGGGGGCACGGTCGGCTACACCTTC
>.|TRBV11-2|TRBJ1-5|13|.
CASSPQGGQPQHF
TGTGCCAGCAGCCCACAGGGTGGACAGCCCCAGCATTTT
>once|TRBV28|TRBJ2-4|15|.
CASSLPSLAKNIQYF
TGTGCCAGCAGTTTACCGAGCTTAGCCAAAAACATTCAGTACTTC
>.|TRBV7-3|TRBJ2-1|13|.
CASSPGPAGEQFF
TGTGCCAGCAGCCCGGGCCCCGCGGGGGAGCAGTTCTTC
>once|TRBV5-1|TRBJ2-4|14|TRBD2
CASSSGTIIDIQYF
TGCGCCAGCAGCTCCGGGACTATAATAGACATTCAGTACTTC